Sequencing of this TCR beta chain was carried out in a study of neurological immune-mediated disorders. Whole-study results and caveats: Expanded clones shared no identical CDR3 amino acid sequences across subjects, which suggested private TCR-beta repertoires in all groups.

From 15-18 subjects, every sequencing run obtained over 190 million TCR-beta sequences. TCRdb independently ran MiXCR on the 5' RACE reads; one entry per CDR3 protein. This sample has about 33,000 distinct CDR3 sequences, with about an eighth found just once. CDR1 is SGHDN, CDR2 FVKESK, per germline. Trimming pared 3 bases from V and 0 bases from J, leaving 6 bases between. The CDR3 consists of 15 residues. This clonotype appeared many times. Its antigen is not identified. Time point specified: longitudinal time-point 2. The starting material, 2 million PBMCs stored at -80 C, gave rise to the unsorted libraries.

The sequence was collected from a woman aged 40 to 49 in good health. The chain joins TRBV14 to TRBJ1-6; D call uncertain. The specimen sequenced was PBMCs. The CDR3 here is CASSQQSSYNSPLHF. In DNA form, the CDR3 reads TGTGCCAGCAGCCAGCAAAGCTCCTATAATTCACCCCTCCACTTT.